The clone carrying this T cell receptor (beta chain) was seen at least ten times. Its antigen is not known. These data belong to a study of T cells in Graves' hyperthyroidism and ophthalmopathy. Trimming left V 4 bases short and J 8 bases short, with 15 bases between. CDR3 length equals 14 residues. Study-level results: Appearing also in blood were most of the thyroid clonotypes expanded above 0.001.

The investigators amplified TCR beta CDR3 regions from RNA transcripts. HTBI primers drove first-round RT-PCR of the TCR CDR3. MiXCR, run by TCRdb on the multiplex PCR reads, gives a single entry per CDR3 protein. The sample yields about 300,000 distinct CDR3 sequences, approximately 15% seen once. The sample comprised blood. This TCR was recovered from a woman in her forties with Graves' hyperthyroidism. V gene TRBV12-3 or TRBV12-4 combines with J gene TRBJ1-3, with unresolved D. The CDR3 here is CASSSVTRIDTIYF. The CDR3, as DNA: TGTGCCAGCAGTTCTGTAACACGCATAGACACCATATATTTT.